The subject of this entry is one T cell receptor beta chain. This record comes from a study of OX40 agonist ivuxolimab in advanced cancers. Repertoires were generated with immunoSEQ multiplex PCR, while TCRdb's copy carries only in-frame clones and drops some. The data hold roughly 80,000 clones, with roughly 84% observed a single time. The sample was CD4+ or CD8+ T cells sorted from blood, taken in a trial of the OX40 agonist ivuxolimab. The origin of this receptor is an adult with an advanced solid tumor such as melanoma, head and neck, liver or kidney cancer.

DNA of the CDR3: TGTGCCAGTAGTGCCCCCCAGAAGGAAAAACTGTTTTTT. Its protein is CASSAPQKEKLFF. The chain uses TRBV19 and TRBJ1-4; D gene uncertain. Germline CDR1 is LNHDA and CDR2 is SQIVND (reference sequence). V was cut by 5 bases and J by 8 bases, with 12 bases left in between. CDR3 length: 13 residues.